This TCR beta chain was found in a study of T-cell memory formation after mild COVID-19. V dropped 3 bases and J dropped 4 bases, with 12 bases sitting between them. The CDR3 totals 13 residues. Germline CDR1 is DFQATT and CDR2 is SNEGSKA (reference sequence). About this clonotype itself: No antigen is known for it.

TCRdb re-analysed the 5' RACE reads in MiXCR, keeping a single row per CDR3 protein. This sample has around 320,000 distinct CDR3 sequences, with approximately 19% found just once. The study's findings and limits: Clones contracting over day 15 to 85 were CD4/CD8 balanced, with later expanders leaning CD4+. Contracting CD4+ clones sat mainly in CM and EM; CD8+ in EMRA.

The sequence came from a man in his late teens or twenties who had mild COVID-19 (a few samples of this study predate the infection). Cell type and time point are not known. V usage is TRBV20-1 and J usage is TRBJ2-5; perhaps D is TRBD1 or TRBD2 (6 bases each). The sequenced material came from PBMCs or a T cell subset sorted from them (not recorded which). CDR3 loop: CSARGGPSETQYF. The CDR3 bases are TGCAGTGCTAGGGGGGGCCCGTCAGAGACCCAGTACTTC.